The 8 T cell receptor beta chains below were found in one sample sequenced in a study of blood T cell repertoires in COVID-19. Clones were read by immunoSEQ multiplex PCR, and TCRdb kept only the in-frame ones, dropping some. The sample yields roughly 260,000 clones, about 91% seen once. The sequencing sample was made of PBMCs or T cells enriched from blood (not recorded which). The receptors come from a woman in her twenties or thirties with acute COVID-19.

The chain carries TRBV19 and TRBJ1-5, with TRBD1 matching over 9 bases. The CDR3 runs to 15 residues. After removal of 1 base from V and 7 bases from J, the junction contained 5 bases not matched to a gene. The germline gives CDR1 LNHDA, CDR2 SQIVND (reference sequence). This CDR3 reads CASSIVTGGRQPQHF. CDR3 sequence (DNA): TGTGCCAGTAGTATAGTGACAGGGGGTAGGCAGCCCCAGCATTTT.

The V call is TRBV5-1, the J call TRBJ2-5; TRBD1 is a possible D gene (6 bases). Germline CDR1 reads SGHRS; CDR2 reads YFSETQ. The CDR3 length is 15 residues. Deletions cut 3 bases from V and 1 base from J, with 13 bases between. The CDR3 DNA reads TGCGCCAGCAGCTACCGGACAGTGTTCCAAGAGACCCAGTACTTC. Residues: CASSYRTVFQETQYF.

The chain employs TRBV7-2 and TRBJ2-5; 7 bases fit TRBD2. CDR3 length: 15 residues. With 1 base clipped from V and 2 bases from J, the junction kept 4 bases outside the gene matches. In germline, CDR1 is SGHTA, CDR2 FQGNSA. CDR3 nucleotide sequence: TGTGCCAGCAGCTTAGTCAGCGGGAAACAAGAGACCCAGTACTTC. Encoded protein: CASSLVSGKQETQYF.

This chain's CDR3 is CASRPTGAEGGYTF. The CDR3, as DNA: TGTGCCAGCAGACCCACAGGGGCGGAGGGTGGCTACACCTTC. J is TRBJ1-2 and V is TRBV3-1 (or the pseudogene TRBV3-2), with 7 bases fitting TRBD1. Trimming removed 6 bases from V and 7 bases from J; junction bases left unmatched: 11. The CDR3 has 14 amino acids. Germline V gene sequence: CDR1 LGHDT, CDR2 YNNKEL (reference sequence).

The V gene is TRBV15, the J gene TRBJ1-4; D is perhaps TRBD1 (6 bases). There are 17 residues in the CDR3. Trimming removed 0 bases from V and 4 bases from J, with 15 bases in between. The germline V gene has CDR1 LNHNV and CDR2 YYDKDF (reference sequence). CDR3 sequence (DNA): TGTGCCACCAGCAGAGATCCCCCCCAGGGACATAATGAAAAACTGTTTTTT. Translated, it gives CATSRDPPQGHNEKLFF. The complete variable domain, with remaining parts taken from reference TRBV15 and TRBJ1-4, reads DAMVIQNPRYQVTQFGKPVTLSCSQTLNHNVMYWYQQKSSQAPKLLFHYYDKDFNNEADTPDNFQSRRPNTSFCFLDIRSPGLGDTAMYLCATSRDPPQGHNEKLFFGSGTQLSVL.

The chain recombines TRBV5-1 with TRBJ1-6; tentative D call: TRBD1 (5 bases). The CDR3 has 15 amino acids. V lost 4 bases to trimming and J lost 3 bases, with 11 bases between them. Germline CDR1 and CDR2: SGHRS and YFSETQ. CDR3 residues: CASSIGVYYNSPLHF. The CDR3 DNA reads as TGCGCCAGCAGCATAGGGGTCTACTATAATTCACCCCTCCACTTT.

The chain has TRBV7-6 and TRBJ2-5, with D possibly TRBD2 on 6 matching bases. The CDR3 runs to 13 residues. The V gene's germline CDR1 is SGHVS and CDR2 FNYEAQ. V lost 0 bases to trimming and J lost 4 bases, with 6 bases between them. CDR3 in amino acids: CASSLAGGETQYF. Here the CDR3 DNA reads TGTGCCAGCAGCTTAGCGGGGGGAGAGACCCAGTACTTC.

V gene TRBV24-1 combines with J gene TRBJ2-1; TRBD2 matches at 13 bases. The CDR3 spans 18 residues. From germline, CDR1 is KGHDR and CDR2 SFDVKD. V was pared by 4 bases and J by 0 bases, with 5 bases of the junction left unmatched. The CDR3 bases are TGTGCCACCAGTGACCTTGGACTAGCGGGGGACTCCTACAATGAGCAGTTCTTC. Translated: CATSDLGLAGDSYNEQFF.